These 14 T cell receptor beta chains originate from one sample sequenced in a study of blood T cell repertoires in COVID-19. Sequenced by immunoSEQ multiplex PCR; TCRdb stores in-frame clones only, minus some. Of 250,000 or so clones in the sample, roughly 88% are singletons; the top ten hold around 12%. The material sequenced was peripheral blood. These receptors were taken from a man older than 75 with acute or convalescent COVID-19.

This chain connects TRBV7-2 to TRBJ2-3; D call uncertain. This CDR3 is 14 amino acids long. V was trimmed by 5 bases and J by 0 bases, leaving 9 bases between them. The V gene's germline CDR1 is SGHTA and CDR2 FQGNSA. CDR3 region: CASSTMGSTDTQYF. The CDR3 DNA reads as TGTGCCAGCAGCACCATGGGCAGCACAGATACGCAGTATTTT.

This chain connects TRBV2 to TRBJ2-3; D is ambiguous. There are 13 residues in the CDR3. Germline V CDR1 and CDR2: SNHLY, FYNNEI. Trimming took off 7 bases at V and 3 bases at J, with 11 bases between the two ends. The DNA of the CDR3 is TGTGCCAGCACTCCCCCAGGTACAGATACGCAGTATTTT. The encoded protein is CASTPPGTDTQYF. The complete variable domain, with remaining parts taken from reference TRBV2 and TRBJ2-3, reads EPEVTQTPSHQVTQMGQEVILRCVPISNHLYFYWYRQILGQKVEFLVSFYNNEISEKSEIFDDQFSVERPDGSNFTLKIRSTKLEDSAMYFCASTPPGTDTQYFGPGTRLTVL.

In nucleotides, the CDR3 is TGTGCCAGCATGGGGTGGGCAGGGGGGTATCATAATGAAAAACTGTTTTTT. Amino acid sequence: CASMGWAGGYHNEKLFF. This chain joins TRBV28 and TRBJ1-4; 7 bases are a match to TRBD1. J was trimmed by 4 bases and V by 7 bases; bases with no gene match: 15. This CDR3 is built from 17 residues. The germline V gene encodes CDR1 MDHEN and CDR2 SYDVKM.

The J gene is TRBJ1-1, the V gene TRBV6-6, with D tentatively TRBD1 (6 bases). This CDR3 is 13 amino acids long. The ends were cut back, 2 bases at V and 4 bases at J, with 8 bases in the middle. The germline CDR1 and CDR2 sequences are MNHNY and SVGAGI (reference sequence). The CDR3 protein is CASSYQQGTEAFF. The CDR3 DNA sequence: TGTGCCAGCAGTTACCAACAGGGCACTGAAGCTTTCTTT.

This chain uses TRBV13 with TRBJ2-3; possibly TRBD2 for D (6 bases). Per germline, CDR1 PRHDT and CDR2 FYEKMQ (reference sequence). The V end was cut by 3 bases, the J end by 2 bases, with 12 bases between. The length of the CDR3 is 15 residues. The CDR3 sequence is CASSFMREATDTQYF. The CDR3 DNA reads TGTGCCAGCAGCTTCATGAGGGAGGCCACAGATACGCAGTATTTT.

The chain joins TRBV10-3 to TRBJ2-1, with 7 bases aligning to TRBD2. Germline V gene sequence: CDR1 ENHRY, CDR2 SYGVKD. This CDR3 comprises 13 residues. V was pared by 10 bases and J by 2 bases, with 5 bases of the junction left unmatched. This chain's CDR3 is CATGRETYNEQFF. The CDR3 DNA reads TGTGCCACAGGGCGGGAGACCTACAATGAGCAGTTCTTC.

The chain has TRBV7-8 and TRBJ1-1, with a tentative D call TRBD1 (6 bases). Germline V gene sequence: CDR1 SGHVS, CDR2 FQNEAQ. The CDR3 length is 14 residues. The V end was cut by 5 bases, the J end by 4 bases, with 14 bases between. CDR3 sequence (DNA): TGTGCCAGCAGCCCCCGGGACACGGCCACTGAAGCTTTCTTT. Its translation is CASSPRDTATEAFF.

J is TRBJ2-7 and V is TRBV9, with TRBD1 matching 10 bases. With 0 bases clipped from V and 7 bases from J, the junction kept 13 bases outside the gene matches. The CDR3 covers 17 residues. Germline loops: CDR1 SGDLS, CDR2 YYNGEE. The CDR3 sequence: CASSVGPRTGGPGEQYF. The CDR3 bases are TGTGCCAGCAGCGTAGGGCCAAGGACAGGGGGGCCGGGGGAGCAGTACTTC.

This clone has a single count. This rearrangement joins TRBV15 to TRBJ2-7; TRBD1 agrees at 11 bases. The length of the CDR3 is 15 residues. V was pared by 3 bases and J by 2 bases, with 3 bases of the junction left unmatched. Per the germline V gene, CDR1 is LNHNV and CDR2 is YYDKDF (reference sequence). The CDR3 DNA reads TGTGCCACCAGCAGCTGGACAGGGGGCGCCTACGAGCAGTACTTC. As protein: CATSSWTGGAYEQYF.

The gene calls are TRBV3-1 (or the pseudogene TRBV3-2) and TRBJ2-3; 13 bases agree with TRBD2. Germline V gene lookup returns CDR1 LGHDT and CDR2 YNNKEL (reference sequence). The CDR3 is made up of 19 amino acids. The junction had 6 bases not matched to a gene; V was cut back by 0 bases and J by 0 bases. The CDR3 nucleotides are TGTGCCAGCAGCCAAGATCCCGGACTAGCGGGGGCGAGCACAGATACGCAGTATTTT. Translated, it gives CASSQDPGLAGASTDTQYF.

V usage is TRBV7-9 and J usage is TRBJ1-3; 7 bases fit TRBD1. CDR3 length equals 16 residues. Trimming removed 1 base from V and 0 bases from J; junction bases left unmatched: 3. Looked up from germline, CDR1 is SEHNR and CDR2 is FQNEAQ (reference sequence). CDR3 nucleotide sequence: TGTGCCAGCAGCTTAGGGGGGACAGACTCTGGAAACACCATATATTTT. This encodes CASSLGGTDSGNTIYF.

The CDR3 sequence: CASSDSGTGNRPQHF. CDR3 nucleotides: TGTGCCAGCAGTGATAGTGGGACAGGGAATCGACCCCAGCATTTT. The V and J genes are TRBV6-1 and TRBJ1-5, with 9 bases lining up with TRBD1. The CDR3 is made up of 15 amino acids. In germline, CDR1 is MNHNS, CDR2 SASEGT. Trimming removed 3 bases from V and 10 bases from J; junction bases left unmatched: 10.

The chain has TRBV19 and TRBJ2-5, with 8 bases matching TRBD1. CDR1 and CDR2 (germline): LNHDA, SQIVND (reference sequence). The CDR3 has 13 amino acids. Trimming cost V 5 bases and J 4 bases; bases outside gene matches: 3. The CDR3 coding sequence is TGTGCCAGTAGTTTACAGGGGGGAGAGACCCAGTACTTC. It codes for CASSLQGGETQYF.

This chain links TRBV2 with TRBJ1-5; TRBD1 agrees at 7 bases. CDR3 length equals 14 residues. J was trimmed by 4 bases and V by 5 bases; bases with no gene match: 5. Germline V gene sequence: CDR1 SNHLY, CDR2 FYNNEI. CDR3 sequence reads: CASSRGQLNQPQHF. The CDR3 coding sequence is TGTGCCAGCAGTCGGGGACAGCTTAATCAGCCCCAGCATTTT.